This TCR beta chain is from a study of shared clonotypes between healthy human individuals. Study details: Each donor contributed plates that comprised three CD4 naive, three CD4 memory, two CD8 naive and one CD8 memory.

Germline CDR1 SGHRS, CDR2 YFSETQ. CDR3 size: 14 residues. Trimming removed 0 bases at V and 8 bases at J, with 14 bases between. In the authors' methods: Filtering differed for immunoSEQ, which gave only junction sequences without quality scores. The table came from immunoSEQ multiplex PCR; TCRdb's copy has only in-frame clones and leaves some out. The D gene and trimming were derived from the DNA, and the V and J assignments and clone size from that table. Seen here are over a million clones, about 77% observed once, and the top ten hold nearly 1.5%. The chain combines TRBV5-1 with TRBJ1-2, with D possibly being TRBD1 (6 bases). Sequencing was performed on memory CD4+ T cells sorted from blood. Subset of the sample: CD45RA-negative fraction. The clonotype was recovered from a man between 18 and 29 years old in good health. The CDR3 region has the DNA TGCGCCAGCAGCTTGGAAACAGGGCGAGAAGGCTACACCTTC. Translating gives CASSLETGREGYTF.